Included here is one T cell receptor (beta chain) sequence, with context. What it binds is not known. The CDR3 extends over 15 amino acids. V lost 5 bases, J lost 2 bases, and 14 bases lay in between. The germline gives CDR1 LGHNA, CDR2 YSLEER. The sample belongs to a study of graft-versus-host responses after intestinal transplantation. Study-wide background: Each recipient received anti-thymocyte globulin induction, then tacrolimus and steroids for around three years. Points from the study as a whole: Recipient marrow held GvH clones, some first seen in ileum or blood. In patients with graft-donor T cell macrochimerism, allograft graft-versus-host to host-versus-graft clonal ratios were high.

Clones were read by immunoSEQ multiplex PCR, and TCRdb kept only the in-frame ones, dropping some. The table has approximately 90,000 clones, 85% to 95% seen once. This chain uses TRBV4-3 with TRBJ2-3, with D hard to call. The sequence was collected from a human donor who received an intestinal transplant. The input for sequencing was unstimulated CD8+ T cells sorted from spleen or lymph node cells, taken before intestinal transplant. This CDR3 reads CASSNQKPPTDTQYF. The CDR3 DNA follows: TGCGCCAGCAGCAATCAGAAACCCCCCACAGATACGCAGTATTTT.